The sequence of this TCR beta chain was determined in a study of T cells after yellow fever vaccination. Study results and limitations: Re-detected after boosting: most primary clones, about 96% of CD4 and 88% of CD8. A secondary response was less intense yet reached its peak sooner, at day 5 versus 15.

Generation of TCR cDNA used 5'RACE template switching (which added a universal primer site and UMIs). TCRdb analysed the 5' RACE reads with MiXCR anew, one entry per CDR3 protein. The sample gives 200,000 to 300,000 distinct CDR3 sequences, approximately 12% of which show up once; less than 0.55% is in the top ten. As concerns this clonotype: Its antigen is not identified.

Germline V lookup: CDR1 DFQATT, CDR2 SNEGSKA (reference sequence). This CDR3 region has 11 residues. The junction had 6 bases not matched to a gene; V was cut back by 3 bases and J by 10 bases. The chain is built from TRBV20-1 and TRBJ2-7, with TRBD1 matching over 7 bases. The receptor was isolated from a young man who received the YFV17D yellow fever vaccine. This sample comprised CD4+ T cells sorted from PBMCs, obtained 45 days after the yellow fever booster vaccination. The CDR3 nucleotides read TGCAGTGCTAGCCGACAGGGTTACCAGTACTTC. It is translated as CSASRQGYQYF.